Sequencing of this T cell receptor beta chain was carried out in a study of OX40 agonist ivuxolimab in advanced cancers. Study-wide findings and caveats: Clonal expansion was seen in CD4+ and CD8+ blood T cells by week 6 at 0.1 to 3.0 mg/kg. Relative to CD4+ cells, CD8+ T cells on average had more expanded clones.

TCRdb keeps only in-frame clones here, not all; method: immunoSEQ multiplex PCR. The sample includes approximately 69,000 clones, about 80% of them seen just once. With respect to this clone: Its matching antigen is unknown.

The input for sequencing was CD4+ or CD8+ T cells sorted from blood, taken in a trial of the OX40 agonist ivuxolimab. The clonotype was recovered from an adult with an advanced solid tumor such as melanoma, head and neck, liver or kidney cancer.

CDR3 in DNA: TGCGCCAGCAGCTTGGTCGCGGGAGGAGGGGGCGGGACCCAGTACTTC. Its translation: CASSLVAGGGGGTQYF. This chain links TRBV5-1 with TRBJ2-5; a weak D match, TRBD2 (8 bases). V was shortened by 0 bases and J by 7 bases, with 19 bases between the two germline ends. The CDR3 is 16 amino acids. CDR1 and CDR2 (germline): SGHRS, YFSETQ.